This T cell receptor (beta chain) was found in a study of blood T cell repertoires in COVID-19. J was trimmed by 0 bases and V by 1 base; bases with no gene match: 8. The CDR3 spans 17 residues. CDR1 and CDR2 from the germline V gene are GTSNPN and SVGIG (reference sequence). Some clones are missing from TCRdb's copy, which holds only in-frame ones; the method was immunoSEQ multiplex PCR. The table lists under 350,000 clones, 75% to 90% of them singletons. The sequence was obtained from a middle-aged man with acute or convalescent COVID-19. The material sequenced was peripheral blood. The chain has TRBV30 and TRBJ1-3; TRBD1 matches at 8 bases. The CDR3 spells CAWSGGTGHLSGNTIYF. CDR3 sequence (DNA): TGTGCCTGGAGTGGAGGGACAGGACATCTCTCTGGAAACACCATATATTTT.